The rows below give T cell receptor beta chains drawn from one sample of a study of post-analysis software for immune sequencing data. Each CDR3 protein gets one entry after TCRdb re-called the PCR reads with MiXCR. Here the sample spans some 700,000 distinct CDR3 sequences, around 60% being singletons. The sample consisted of blood. These receptor sequences come from a girl under 10 years old with multiple sclerosis. Both conserved end residues are part of each CDR3. The order of the fields is V gene, J gene, CDR3 protein.

V gene: TRBV5-1
J gene: TRBJ1-2
CDR3 protein: CASSLSRPPYGYTF

V gene: TRBV7-9
J gene: TRBJ2-3
CDR3 protein: CASNNRTRPTQYF

V gene: TRBV6-6
J gene: TRBJ1-1
CDR3 protein: CASRTGQGGTEAFF

V gene: TRBV7-9
J gene: TRBJ2-6
CDR3 protein: CASSKRQGTSGANVLTF

V gene: TRBV7-2
J gene: TRBJ1-2
CDR3 protein: CASSPRTGGAKYGYTF

V gene: TRBV7-9
J gene: TRBJ1-2
CDR3 protein: CASSLDRDFGYTF

V gene: TRBV10-1
J gene: TRBJ2-1
CDR3 protein: CASSELGTEVPSSYNEQFF

V gene: TRBV12-3/TRBV12-4
J gene: TRBJ2-3
CDR3 protein: CASSPVGPGTRADTQYF

V gene: TRBV18
J gene: TRBJ2-7
CDR3 protein: CASSPRDGRGFVTYEQYF

V gene: TRBV11-1
J gene: TRBJ2-1
CDR3 protein: CASSRTRGLSYNEQFF

V gene: TRBV3-1
J gene: TRBJ2-7
CDR3 protein: CASSHPIRSGTLYEQYF

V gene: TRBV9
J gene: TRBJ2-1
CDR3 protein: CASSVYASANNEQFF

V gene: TRBV7-2
J gene: TRBJ1-2
CDR3 protein: CANSAAGQKSLRYTF

V gene: TRBV6-5
J gene: TRBJ1-5
CDR3 protein: CASSYSFDSNQPQHF

V gene: TRBV7-6
J gene: NA
CDR3 protein: CASSLVSQGYEQYF

V gene: TRBV29-1
J gene: NA
CDR3 protein: CSAINRGSYEQYF

V gene: TRBV6-2/TRBV6-3
J gene: TRBJ1-6
CDR3 protein: CASSIFSGTGVLSYNSPLHF

V gene: TRBV12-3/TRBV12-4
J gene: TRBJ1-5
CDR3 protein: CASRPGTDQPQHF

V gene: TRBV29-1
J gene: TRBJ2-1
CDR3 protein: CSAGGSTYNEQFF

V gene: TRBV4-1
J gene: TRBJ2-2
CDR3 protein: CASSHPGTGVHGELFF

V gene: TRBV5-5
J gene: TRBJ2-7
CDR3 protein: CASSLGGGPMREQYF

V gene: TRBV6-5
J gene: TRBJ1-4
CDR3 protein: CASSSSGQLYEKLFF

V gene: TRBV5-1
J gene: TRBJ2-3
CDR3 protein: CASSLPQATDTQYF

V gene: TRBV5-1
J gene: TRBJ2-1
CDR3 protein: CASSLVWGSPNEQFF

V gene: TRBV7-6
J gene: TRBJ2-7
CDR3 protein: CASSLGTDSYEQYF

V gene: TRBV5-1
J gene: TRBJ2-5
CDR3 protein: CASRIEQETQYF

V gene: TRBV5-1
J gene: TRBJ2-1
CDR3 protein: CASSSGTISYNEQFF

V gene: TRBV6-5
J gene: TRBJ2-1
CDR3 protein: CASLGGFGNEQFF

V gene: TRBV29-1
J gene: TRBJ2-7
CDR3 protein: CSVCTSGKYEQYF

V gene: TRBV14
J gene: TRBJ2-5
CDR3 protein: CASSQDWDRETQYF

V gene: TRBV6-1
J gene: TRBJ1-4
CDR3 protein: CASSEANGGHATNEKLFF

V gene: TRBV7-9
J gene: TRBJ2-3
CDR3 protein: CASSLVRDFDTQYF

V gene: TRBV11-2
J gene: TRBJ2-7
CDR3 protein: CASSLQSGASYEQYF

V gene: TRBV6-1
J gene: TRBJ2-3
CDR3 protein: CASVEGPADTQYF

V gene: TRBV7-3
J gene: TRBJ2-1
CDR3 protein: CASSLWGGEDNEQFF

V gene: TRBV7-2
J gene: NA
CDR3 protein: CASSPGLATIQYF

V gene: TRBV29-1
J gene: TRBJ1-2
CDR3 protein: CSVEGRGYGYTF

V gene: TRBV5-1
J gene: TRBJ2-7
CDR3 protein: CASSGGLAGPIEQYF